A selection of T cell receptor beta chains follows, all from one sample in a study of early T cells in non-severe SARS-CoV-2 infection. From the 5' RACE reads, TCRdb called clonotypes with MiXCR, one entry per CDR3 protein. In the table there are fewer than 85,000 distinct CDR3 sequences, 13% of which are singletons. What was sequenced was whole blood. The receptors were gathered from an adult who was a healthcare worker with PCR-confirmed SARS-CoV-2 infection or an uninfected control (not recorded which). Both conserved end residues are part of each CDR3. The order of the fields is clone size, V gene, D gene, J gene, CDR3 protein, CDR3 DNA. The D gene is left open where the match is weak. Clone size is given for some rows only: seen once, a few or many times, or a class if the clone is expanded.

>few|TRBV7-9|-|TRBJ2-4
CASTGTAKNIQYF
TGTGCCAGCACCGGGACAGCCAAAAACATTCAGTACTTC
>many|TRBV6-4|-|TRBJ2-2
CASSDSSSNTGELFF
TGTGCCAGCAGTGACTCTTCTAGTAACACCGGGGAGCTGTTTTTT
>-|TRBV29-1|-|TRBJ1-1
CSVPGGREAFF
TGCAGCGTACCAGGAGGGCGTGAAGCTTTCTTT
>few|TRBV12-3/TRBV12-4|TRBD1|TRBJ2-2
CASSRDRPWGGELFF
TGTGCCAGCAGTCGGGACAGACCATGGGGCGGGGAGCTGTTTTTT
>-|TRBV5-1|-|TRBJ2-5
CASSLEGRWYQETQYF
TGCGCCAGCAGCTTGGAGGGACGCTGGTACCAAGAGACCCAGTACTTC
>many|TRBV29-1|TRBD1|TRBJ1-1
CSVLRGDTEAFF
TGCAGCGTACTCAGGGGGGACACTGAAGCTTTCTTT
>few|TRBV7-9|TRBD1|TRBJ2-3
CASNSPGQAFTDTQYF
TGTGCCAGCAATAGTCCGGGACAGGCTTTCACAGATACGCAGTATTTT
>-|TRBV7-2|-|TRBJ2-7
CASSPNPEYEQYF
TGTGCCAGCAGCCCCAACCCGGAGTACGAGCAGTACTTC
>few|TRBV5-5|TRBD1|TRBJ2-2
CASSPGQGGRRTTGELFF
TGTGCCAGCAGCCCCGGACAGGGAGGCCGGCGGACCACCGGGGAGCTGTTTTTT
>-|TRBV4-1|TRBD1|TRBJ1-5
CASSQTDRATNQPQHF
TGCGCCAGCAGCCAGACCGACAGGGCCACCAATCAGCCCCAGCATTTT
>-|TRBV12-3/TRBV12-4|-|TRBJ1-1
CASSFWPEDTEAFF
TGTGCCAGCAGTTTCTGGCCGGAGGACACTGAAGCTTTCTTT
>-|TRBV5-6|-|TRBJ2-1
CASKEQFYNEQFF
TGTGCCAGCAAAGAACAGTTCTACAATGAGCAGTTCTTC
>-|TRBV20-1|TRBD2|TRBJ2-5
CSAPSGGIWETQYF
TGCAGTGCCCCTAGCGGGGGGATTTGGGAGACCCAGTACTTC
>few|TRBV6-6|TRBD1|TRBJ1-1
CASSETGPLYTEAFF
TGTGCCAGCAGTGAGACAGGGCCACTGTACACTGAAGCTTTCTTT
>few|TRBV20-1|TRBD2|TRBJ2-1
CSAREISGRAYNEQFF
TGCAGTGCTAGAGAGATAAGCGGGAGGGCATACAATGAGCAGTTCTTC
>-|TRBV7-2|-|TRBJ1-3
CASTPEGGRNTIYF
TGTGCCAGTACCCCCGAGGGGGGGAGAAACACCATATATTTT
>-|TRBV28|-|TRBJ1-4
CASSLEGRYNEKLFF
TGTGCCAGCAGTTTAGAGGGCAGATATAATGAAAAACTGTTTTTT
>many|TRBV2|-|TRBJ2-5
CASSEAGAGGETQYF
TGTGCCAGCAGTGAAGCCGGGGCTGGGGGAGAGACCCAGTACTTC
>few|TRBV12-3/TRBV12-4|-|TRBJ1-2
CASSPPRGLGGYTF
TGTGCCAGCAGCCCTCCCCGGGGACTTGGCGGCTACACCTTC
>few|TRBV29-1|-|TRBJ1-1
CSGGSWDTEAFF
TGCAGCGGGGGTTCATGGGACACTGAAGCTTTCTTT
>many|TRBV24-1|TRBD1|TRBJ1-5
CATSDSTTGTQHF
TGTGCCACCAGTGATTCCACGACAGGGACCCAGCATTTT
>many|TRBV6-5|-|TRBJ2-5
CASSYSRIQETQYF
TGTGCCAGCAGTTACTCTAGGATTCAAGAGACCCAGTACTTC
>many|TRBV3-1|-|TRBJ2-7
CASSLSTLRDYEQYF
TGTGCCAGCAGCCTCAGTACCCTTCGAGACTACGAGCAGTACTTC
>many|TRBV28|-|TRBJ2-2
CADQDGPTGELFF
TGTGCCGACCAGGACGGACCAACCGGGGAGCTGTTTTTT
>few|TRBV20-1|TRBD2|TRBJ2-1
CSASLAGGHPSYNEQFF
TGCAGTGCTAGTCTAGCGGGGGGTCATCCTTCTTACAATGAGCAGTTCTTC
>many|TRBV27|TRBD1|TRBJ1-1
CASTSDRVNTEAFF
TGTGCCAGCACCTCGGACAGGGTGAACACTGAAGCTTTCTTT
>-|TRBV29-1|-|TRBJ2-1
CSVRARESYNEQFF
TGCAGCGTTAGGGCCAGGGAATCCTACAATGAGCAGTTCTTC
>many|TRBV6-1|-|TRBJ2-3
CASSGAGITDTQYF
TGTGCCAGCAGTGGCGCGGGAATCACAGATACGCAGTATTTT
>-|TRBV20-1|TRBD2|TRBJ2-3
CSAPSSGGATDTQYF
TGCAGTGCTCCATCTAGCGGGGGGGCGACAGATACGCAGTATTTT
>many|TRBV20-1|TRBD1|TRBJ2-7
CSACRDRRTYEQYF
TGCAGTGCTTGCCGGGACAGGAGAACCTACGAGCAGTACTTC
>-|TRBV24-1|TRBD1|TRBJ2-3
CATSDQDRGGRNTQYF
TGTGCCACCAGTGATCAGGACAGGGGAGGGAGAAATACGCAGTATTTT
>many|TRBV7-9|-|TRBJ1-5
CASSSHDQPQHF
TGTGCCAGCAGCTCCCACGATCAGCCCCAGCATTTT
>-|TRBV6-5|TRBD1|TRBJ1-5
CASRENRGGQPQHF
TGTGCCAGCAGGGAAAACAGGGGGGGTCAGCCCCAGCATTTT
>-|TRBV6-1|-|TRBJ2-7
CASSSGPTSYEQYF
TGTGCCAGCAGCTCCGGGCCTACGTCCTACGAGCAGTACTTC
>many|TRBV29-1|TRBD2|TRBJ2-1
CSAASGPEQFF
TGCAGCGCCGCTAGCGGGCCTGAGCAGTTCTTC
>many|TRBV2|-|TRBJ2-3
CASSETSDTQYF
TGTGCCAGCAGTGAGACCTCAGATACGCAGTATTTT
>few|TRBV12-3/TRBV12-4|-|TRBJ2-1
CASSLGVGSNEQFF
TGTGCCAGCAGTTTAGGGGTAGGGTCTAATGAGCAGTTCTTC
>-|TRBV7-8|TRBD2|TRBJ2-3
CASSSLLTSGTYGDTQYF
TGTGCCAGCAGCTCTCTTTTGACTAGCGGGACTTACGGAGATACGCAGTATTTT
>many|TRBV6-1|-|TRBJ1-5
CASRDQFNQPQHF
TGTGCCAGCAGGGACCAATTCAATCAGCCCCAGCATTTT
>-|TRBV6-6|TRBD1|TRBJ2-1
CASSWDSPYNEQFF
TGTGCCAGCAGTTGGGACAGCCCCTACAATGAGCAGTTCTTC
>-|TRBV7-9|-|TRBJ2-2
CASSPRGELFF
TGTGCCAGCAGCCCACGCGGGGAGCTGTTTTTT
>-|TRBV6-1|-|TRBJ1-1
CASTPVREAFF
TGTGCCAGCACCCCGGTGCGGGAAGCTTTCTTT
>few|TRBV20-1|-|TRBJ2-7
CSALEVRSYEQYF
TGCAGTGCCCTGGAGGTCCGCTCCTACGAGCAGTACTTC
>-|TRBV20-1|-|TRBJ2-3
CSASGSTDTQYF
TGCAGTGCTAGCGGGAGCACAGATACGCAGTATTTT
>few|TRBV30|TRBD1|TRBJ1-1
CAWSIDRGTEAFF
TGTGCCTGGAGTATCGACAGGGGCACTGAAGCTTTCTTT
>many|TRBV28|TRBD2|TRBJ2-1
CASRALAGSYNEQFF
TGTGCCAGCAGGGCCCTAGCGGGATCCTACAATGAGCAGTTCTTC
>-|TRBV7-9|TRBD1|TRBJ2-7
CASSSTRDRVDEQYF
TGTGCCAGCAGCTCTACTCGGGACAGGGTGGACGAGCAGTACTTC
>few|TRBV28|TRBD2|TRBJ2-7
CASSLFGTSSYEQYF
TGTGCCAGCAGTTTATTCGGGACTAGCAGTTACGAGCAGTACTTC
>many|TRBV6-5|TRBD1|TRBJ2-7
CASSYLTGTGGKVNEQYF
TGTGCCAGCAGTTACCTCACCGGGACAGGGGGCAAAGTGAACGAGCAGTACTTC
>-|TRBV5-1|-|TRBJ1-1
CASSSNQHGTKNTEAFF
TGCGCCAGCAGCTCTAATCAACACGGGACAAAGAACACTGAAGCTTTCTTT
>few|TRBV30|TRBD2|TRBJ2-1
CAWSALAGGTNEQFF
TGTGCCTGGAGTGCGCTAGCGGGAGGAACCAATGAGCAGTTCTTC
>few|TRBV27|-|TRBJ1-5
CASRSQPQHF
TGTGCCAGCAGGTCCCAGCCCCAGCATTTT
>many|TRBV27|-|TRBJ2-6
CASSPLFSGANVLTF
TGTGCCAGCAGTCCCCTATTCTCTGGGGCCAACGTCCTGACTTTC
>few|TRBV29-1|TRBD1|TRBJ1-5
CSVRTGLSNQPQHF
TGCAGCGTCCGGACAGGGTTGAGCAATCAGCCCCAGCATTTT
>few|TRBV29-1|TRBD1|TRBJ2-3
CSVVTGDTDTQYF
TGCAGCGTTGTTACAGGGGACACAGATACGCAGTATTTT
>few|TRBV27|-|TRBJ2-7
CASSPRSAF
TGTGCCAGCAGCCCCCGGTCAGCCTTC
>-|TRBV14|-|TRBJ1-1
CASSQMGETFNTEAFF
TGTGCCAGCAGCCAAATGGGTGAGACTTTTAACACTGAAGCTTTCTTT
>many|TRBV6-5|-|TRBJ1-1
CASSPRDRRNTEAFF
TGTGCCAGCAGCCCACGGGATAGAAGGAACACTGAAGCTTTCTTT
>few|TRBV12-5|-|TRBJ1-1
CASGPQGGTEAFF
TGTGCTAGTGGTCCACAGGGAGGCACTGAAGCTTTCTTT